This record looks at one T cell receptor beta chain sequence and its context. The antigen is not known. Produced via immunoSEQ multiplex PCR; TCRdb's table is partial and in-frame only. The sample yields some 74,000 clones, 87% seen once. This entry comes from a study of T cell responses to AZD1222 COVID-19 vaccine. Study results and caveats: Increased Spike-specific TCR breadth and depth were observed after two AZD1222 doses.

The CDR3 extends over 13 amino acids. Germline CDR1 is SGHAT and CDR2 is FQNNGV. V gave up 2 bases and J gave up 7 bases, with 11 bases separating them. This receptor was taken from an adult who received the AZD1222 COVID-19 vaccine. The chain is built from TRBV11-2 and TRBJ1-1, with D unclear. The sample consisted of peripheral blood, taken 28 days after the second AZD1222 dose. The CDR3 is CASSLLEGVEAFF. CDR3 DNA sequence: TGTGCCAGCAGCTTATTGGAAGGCGTTGAAGCTTTCTTT.